The 11 T cell receptor beta chains below were found in one sample sequenced in a study of shared clonotypes between healthy human individuals. Clones were read by immunoSEQ multiplex PCR, and TCRdb kept only the in-frame ones, dropping some. The table lists 950,000 to 1,300,000 clones, roughly 75% of them singletons. Sample: memory CD4+ T cells sorted from blood. The sample's subset: CD45RA-negative fraction. The receptors originated from a man aged 18 to 29 in good health.

CDR3 DNA sequence: TGCGCCAGCAGCTTGGTGGGACTAGTAGACAATGAGCAGTTCTTC. As protein: CASSLVGLVDNEQFF. V gene TRBV5-1 combines with J gene TRBJ2-1, with 8 nucleotides matching TRBD2. Germline CDR1 and CDR2: SGHRS and YFSETQ. The trim removed 0 bases at V and 5 bases at J, leaving 4 bases unmatched. This CDR3 region has 15 residues.

The CDR3 sequence: CASSLAAPTYNEQFF. The CDR3 DNA is TGTGCCAGCAGCTTAGCGGCCCCGACCTACAATGAGCAGTTCTTC. The chain links TRBV7-2 to TRBJ2-1; D remains ambiguous. The length of the CDR3 is 15 residues. The germline V gene has CDR1 SGHTA and CDR2 FQGNSA. The germline V and J ends were trimmed by 0 bases and 2 bases, with 8 bases remaining between them.

The rearrangement joins TRBV7-9 to TRBJ1-4; D is undetermined. In germline, CDR1 is SEHNR, CDR2 FQNEAQ (reference sequence). The V end lost 5 bases, the J end lost 7 bases, and 5 bases lay between the germline ends. The CDR3 is made up of 11 amino acids. The CDR3 DNA reads TGTGCCAGCAGCGAAGGTGAAAAACTGTTTTTT. As protein: CASSEGEKLFF.

This clone was seen only a few times. The chain is built from TRBV5-1 and TRBJ2-5, with TRBD2 matching over 12 bases. J lost 2 bases, V lost 0 bases, and 5 bases had no gene match. This CDR3 has 17 residues. The V gene's germline CDR1 is SGHRS and CDR2 YFSETQ. The CDR3 nucleotides are TGCGCCAGCAGCTTGGTACGGCTAGCGGGAGGGCAAGAGACCCAGTACTTC. It specifies CASSLVRLAGGQETQYF.

V gene TRBV4-2 combines with J gene TRBJ1-1; D ambiguous. Germline assignment: CDR1 LGHNA and CDR2 YNFKEQ. The CDR3 length is 14 residues. Trimming removed 4 bases from V and 2 bases from J, with 11 bases in between. CDR3 DNA sequence: TGTGCCAGCAGCCCGTGGGAGATTAACACTGAAGCTTTCTTT. Protein sequence: CASSPWEINTEAFF.

The rearrangement uses TRBV27 and TRBJ1-1; D is unresolved. This CDR3 comprises 15 residues. CDR1 MNHEY and CDR2 SMNVEV come from the germline V gene (reference sequence). Trimming took off 8 bases at V and 2 bases at J, with 18 bases between the two ends. In nucleotides, the CDR3 is TGTGCCAGCCGGGCCAATTTTTATCCAAACACTGAAGCTTTCTTT. Translation gives CASRANFYPNTEAFF.

A note on this clone: The junction differs from germline at one of its ends, possibly a read error. The rearrangement joins TRBV29-1 to TRBJ2-7; 7 bases align to TRBD1. The CDR3 runs to 13 residues. Germline assignment: CDR1 SQVTM and CDR2 ANQGSEA. CDR3 protein: CGVERAGGYEQYF. CDR3 nucleotide sequence: TGCGGCGTTGAGAGGGCAGGGGGCTACGAGCAGTACTTC.

The rearrangement joins TRBV5-6 to TRBJ2-5, with 7 bases fitting TRBD2. The V and J ends lost 0 bases and 4 bases, in that order; junction bases with no gene match: 9. The CDR3 contains 16 residues. Germline V gene lookup returns CDR1 SGHDT and CDR2 YYEEEE. The CDR3 protein is CASSLGSGYLLETQYF. In DNA, the CDR3 is TGTGCCAGCAGCTTGGGTAGCGGGTACCTCTTAGAGACCCAGTACTTC.

The rearrangement joins TRBV11-3 to TRBJ2-5, with D perhaps matching TRBD1 or TRBD2 (6 bases each). Gene TRBJ2-7 matches the end of the DNA better, so the J call may be wrong. Germline V gene data show CDR1 as SGHNT and CDR2 as YENEEA. The CDR3 length is 14 residues. The CDR3 here is CAAGDDGSWYEQYF. As DNA, the CDR3 is TGTGCCGCAGGGGATGACGGGAGTTGGTACGAGCAGTACTTC.

The chain uses TRBV5-6 and TRBJ2-7, with a weak D call TRBD1 (6 bases). Trimming took 4 bases from V and 5 from J, leaving 22 bases between them. Per the germline V gene, CDR1 is SGHDT and CDR2 is YYEEEE. This CDR3 has 16 amino acids. The CDR3 nucleotides read TGTGCCAGCAGCCATGAGGGTCGATTTCAGGGGCACGAGCAGTACTTC. Protein: CASSHEGRFQGHEQYF.

The V call is TRBV10-3, the J call TRBJ2-1; 7 bases align to TRBD2. Germline lookup yields CDR1 ENHRY and CDR2 SYGVKD. This CDR3 region has 12 residues. The V segment lost 4 bases and the J segment 9 bases; nucleotides outside the gene matches: 3. CDR3 in amino acids: CAISAQRGEQFF. The DNA for the CDR3 is TGTGCCATCAGTGCCCAGCGGGGTGAGCAGTTCTTC.